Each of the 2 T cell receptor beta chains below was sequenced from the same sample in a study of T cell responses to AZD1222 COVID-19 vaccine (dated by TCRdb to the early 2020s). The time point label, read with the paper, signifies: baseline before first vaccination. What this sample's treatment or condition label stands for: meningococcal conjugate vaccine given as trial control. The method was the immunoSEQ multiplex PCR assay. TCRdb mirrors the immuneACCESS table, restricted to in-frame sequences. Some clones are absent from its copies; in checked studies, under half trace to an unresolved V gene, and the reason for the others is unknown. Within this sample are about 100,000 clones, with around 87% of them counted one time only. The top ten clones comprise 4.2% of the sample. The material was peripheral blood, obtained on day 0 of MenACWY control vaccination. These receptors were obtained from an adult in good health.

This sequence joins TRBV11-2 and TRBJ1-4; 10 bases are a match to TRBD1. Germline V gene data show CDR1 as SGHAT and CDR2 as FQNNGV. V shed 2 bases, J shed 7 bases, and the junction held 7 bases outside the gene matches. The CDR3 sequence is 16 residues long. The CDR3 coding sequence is TGTGCCAGCAGCTTAAGGGCGGGACAGGGGTTTGAAAAACTGTTTTTT. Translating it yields CASSLRAGQGFEKLFF. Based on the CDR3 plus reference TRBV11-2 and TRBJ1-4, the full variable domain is EAGVAQSPRYKIIEKRQSVAFWCNPISGHATLYWYQQILGQGPKLLIQFQNNGVVDDSQLPKDRFSAERLKGVDSTLKIQPAKLEDSAVYLCASSLRAGQGFEKLFFGSGTQLSVL.

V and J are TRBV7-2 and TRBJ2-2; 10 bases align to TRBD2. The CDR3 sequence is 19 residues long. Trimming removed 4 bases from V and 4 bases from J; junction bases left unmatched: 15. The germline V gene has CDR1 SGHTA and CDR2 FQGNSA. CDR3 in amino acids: CASSSGPAVAGGLTGELFF. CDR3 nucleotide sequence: TGTGCCAGCAGCTCCGGACCTGCTGTAGCGGGGGGTCTCACCGGGGAGCTGTTTTTT.